These T cell receptor beta chains were read from a single sample in a study of blood T cell repertoires in COVID-19. The method was immunoSEQ multiplex PCR; TCRdb's version includes in-frame clones alone and lacks a portion of them. The table shows 65,000 to 80,000 clones, with about 88% occurring only once. The material sequenced was peripheral blood. All receptors come from a man between 65 and 80 years old with active or convalescent COVID-19. Each CDR3 is given with its conserved first and last residue. The D gene is left open where the match is weak. For some rows the clone size is stated as once, few or many, or as a class when expanded; others skip it.

TRBJ2-7 | NA | TRBV9 | 18 | NA | CASSRGGEFALAANEQYF | TGTGCCAGCAGCCGAGGGGGGGAGTTCGCGCTAGCGGCAAATGAGCAGTACTTC
TRBJ1-3 | NA | TRBV28 | 15 | NA | CASTHRGYSGNTIYF | TGTGCCAGCACCCATAGGGGTTACTCTGGAAACACCATATATTTT
TRBJ2-1 | TRBD1 | TRBV11-2 | 16 | NA | CASSLRGGQGAGEQFF | TGTGCCAGCAGCTTGAGAGGCGGTCAGGGGGCTGGTGAGCAGTTCTTC
TRBJ1-6 | NA | TRBV6-6 | 14 | few | CASSYGQTNSPLHF | TGTGCCAGCAGTTACGGGCAAACCAATTCACCCCTCCACTTT
TRBJ2-4 | NA | TRBV6-5 | 15 | few | CASRDDRTLLNIQYF | TGTGCCAGCAGAGACGACAGGACTCTATTAAACATTCAGTACTTC
TRBJ1-3 | NA | TRBV29-1 | 13 | NA | CSVDSGSGNTIYF | TGCAGCGTTGATAGCGGCTCTGGAAACACCATATATTTT
TRBJ1-1 | NA | TRBV7-8 | 15 | NA | CASSFSPREGTEAFF | TGTGCCAGCAGCTTTTCACCCCGGGAGGGCACTGAAGCTTTCTTT
TRBJ1-5 | NA | TRBV30 | 13 | NA | CAFGQNSNQPQHF | TGTGCCTTCGGACAAAACAGCAATCAGCCCCAGCATTTT
TRBJ2-5 | NA | TRBV7-8 | 12 | NA | CASSPIVETQYF | TGTGCCAGCAGCCCGATAGTGGAGACCCAGTACTTC
TRBJ1-2 | TRBD1 | TRBV25-1 | 15 | NA | CASSEAPDRGRGYTF | TGTGCCAGCAGTGAAGCTCCAGACAGGGGTAGGGGCTACACCTTC
TRBJ1-2 | NA | TRBV7-9 | 14 | NA | CASTKAGSNYGYTF | TGTGCCAGCACCAAGGCGGGGAGTAACTATGGCTACACCTTC
TRBJ2-7 | TRBD1 | TRBV6-5 | 15 | once | CASSLTGQGSYEQYF | TGTGCCAGCAGTTTAACCGGACAGGGATCCTACGAGCAGTACTTC
TRBJ2-7 | NA | TRBV5-1 | 17 | NA | CASSYGQTLSISYEQYF | TGCGCCAGCAGCTATGGACAGACCCTGAGCATCTCCTACGAGCAGTACTTC
TRBJ1-1 | TRBD1 | TRBV7-6 | 17 | NA | CASSSGLGGVMNTEAFF | TGTGCCAGCAGCTCGGGATTAGGGGGCGTCATGAACACTGAAGCTTTCTTT
TRBJ2-7 | NA | TRBV6-5 | 15 | NA | CASTPLGSSTYEQYF | TGTGCCAGCACCCCCCTCGGGTCTTCTACTTACGAGCAGTACTTC
TRBJ1-1 | NA | TRBV5-1 | 14 | NA | CASSFQTSNTEAFF | TGCGCCAGCAGCTTTCAGACTTCGAACACTGAAGCTTTCTTT
TRBJ2-7 | NA | TRBV6-5 | 12 | NA | CASSPVGGEQYF | TGTGCCAGCAGTCCCGTCGGAGGCGAGCAGTACTTC
TRBJ1-1 | NA | TRBV3-1/TRBV3-2 | 17 | NA | CASSQELAGRLNTEAFF | TGTGCCAGCAGCCAAGAACTCGCGGGGCGGCTGAACACTGAAGCTTTCTTT
TRBJ1-3 | NA | TRBV4-1 | 18 | NA | CASSQDYESVQSGNTIYF | TGCGCCAGCAGCCAAGATTACGAATCCGTCCAGTCTGGAAACACCATATATTTT
TRBJ2-5 | NA | TRBV30 | 17 | NA | CAWRSKAAPRYQETQYF | TGTGCCTGGAGAAGTAAGGCGGCCCCTCGGTACCAAGAGACCCAGTACTTC
TRBJ2-7 | TRBD2 | TRBV10-3 | 15 | NA | CAISYGTSDSYEQYF | TGTGCCATCAGCTACGGGACTAGCGACTCCTACGAGCAGTACTTC
TRBJ2-1 | TRBD2 | TRBV5-1 | 15 | NA | CASSLGLARVDEQFF | TGCGCCAGCAGCTTGGGACTAGCCCGGGTCGATGAGCAGTTCTTC
TRBJ2-5 | TRBD1 | TRBV5-8 | 14 | NA | CASSPGQGQETQYF | TGTGCCAGCAGCCCGGGACAGGGTCAAGAGACCCAGTACTTC
TRBJ2-5 | NA | TRBV3-1/TRBV3-2 | 14 | NA | CASSQDGSRETQYF | TGTGCCAGCAGCCAAGACGGGAGTAGAGAGACCCAGTACTTC
TRBJ1-4 | TRBD1 | TRBV7-8 | 17 | NA | CASSLAVGDDRGKKLFF | TGTGCCAGCAGCTTAGCGGTGGGGGATGACAGGGGGAAAAAACTGTTTTTT
TRBJ1-5 | TRBD1 | TRBV19 | 17 | once | CASSIRVGGGGNQPQHF | TGTGCCAGTAGTATCCGGGTAGGGGGCGGGGGCAATCAGCCCCAGCATTTT
TRBJ1-3 | NA | TRBV5-1 | 14 | NA | CASSLFSSGNTIYF | TGCGCCAGCAGCTTGTTCAGCTCTGGAAACACCATATATTTT
TRBJ1-1 | NA | TRBV5-1 | 15 | NA | CASSPGGHSNTEAFF | TGCGCCAGCAGCCCGGGGGGACATTCGAACACTGAAGCTTTCTTT
TRBJ2-1 | TRBD2 | TRBV28 | 14 | NA | CASSLLAGMYEQFF | TGTGCCAGCAGTCTACTAGCGGGAATGTATGAGCAGTTCTTC
TRBJ2-7 | TRBD1 | TRBV28 | 14 | many | CASSRQGAVNEQYF | TGTGCCAGCAGCCGACAGGGGGCTGTTAACGAGCAGTACTTC
TRBJ2-3 | TRBD2 | TRBV7-9 | 17 | NA | CASSPRGLAGVRDTQYF | TGTGCCAGCAGCCCTCGAGGACTAGCGGGAGTGAGAGATACGCAGTATTTT
TRBJ1-1 | NA | TRBV28 | 15 | few | CASSLPGRWAGEAFF | TGTGCCAGCAGTTTACCCGGAAGGTGGGCGGGTGAAGCTTTCTTT
TRBJ1-2 | NA | TRBV6-5 | 11 | once | CAIHRGYGYTF | TGTGCCATCCACCGGGGATATGGCTACACCTTC
TRBJ2-1 | NA | TRBV7-3 | 14 | NA | CASSLQGGYNEQFF | TGTGCCAGCAGCTTACAAGGAGGTTACAATGAGCAGTTCTTC
TRBJ2-6 | NA | TRBV2 | 15 | NA | CASRAGLAGANVLTF | TGTGCCAGCAGGGCGGGACTCGCGGGGGCCAACGTCCTGACTTTC
TRBJ2-3 | NA | TRBV19 | 16 | once | CASSSRPQGGTDTQYF | TGTGCCAGTAGTTCCCGCCCTCAGGGAGGAACAGATACGCAGTATTTT
TRBJ2-1 | TRBD2 | TRBV5-1 | 16 | NA | CASSPPGLAGANEQFF | TGCGCCAGCAGCCCCCCCGGACTAGCGGGGGCCAATGAGCAGTTCTTC
TRBJ1-2 | NA | TRBV6-4 | 15 | NA | CASSDSGGRGYGYTF | TGTGCCAGCAGTGACTCCGGGGGTAGGGGCTATGGCTACACCTTC
TRBJ2-5 | TRBD2 | TRBV30 | 12 | NA | CAWSGTSGTQYF | TGTGCCTGGTCCGGGACTAGCGGGACCCAGTACTTC
TRBJ1-2 | TRBD1 | TRBV18 | 14 | once | CASSPSTGAGGYTF | TGTGCCAGCTCACCCTCGACAGGGGCTGGCGGCTACACCTTC
TRBJ2-7 | TRBD2 | TRBV9 | 15 | NA | CASSVSSGGAYEQYF | TGTGCCAGCAGCGTATCTAGCGGGGGGGCCTACGAGCAGTACTTC
TRBJ2-3 | TRBD2 | TRBV6-6 | 16 | NA | CASSKEAGAGSDTQYF | TGTGCCAGCAGTAAAGAAGCGGGAGCTGGTTCAGATACGCAGTATTTT
TRBJ2-3 | NA | TRBV10-3 | 14 | NA | CAISDYRETDTQYF | TGTGCCATCAGTGACTACAGGGAAACAGATACGCAGTATTTT
TRBJ2-3 | TRBD2 | TRBV5-4 | 17 | few | CASSLTLAWVRADTQYF | TGTGCCAGCAGCTTGACACTAGCGTGGGTCCGCGCAGATACGCAGTATTTT
TRBJ2-7 | NA | TRBV29-1 | 11 | few | CSVGQHYEQYF | TGCAGCGTTGGACAACACTACGAGCAGTACTTC
TRBJ1-1 | NA | TRBV10-2 | 13 | NA | CASSEAGNTEAFF | TGCGCCAGCAGTGAAGCGGGGAACACTGAAGCTTTCTTT
TRBJ2-5 | TRBD2 | TRBV19 | 15 | NA | CASSTNNLGGETQYF | TGTGCCAGTAGTACCAACAACCTGGGAGGGGAGACCCAGTACTTC
TRBJ2-7 | TRBD1 | TRBV7-8 | 14 | NA | CASSHRDRAYEQYF | TGTGCCAGCAGCCACCGGGACAGGGCCTACGAGCAGTACTTC
TRBJ1-1 | NA | TRBV7-2 | 13 | once | CASSSNRDTEAFF | TGTGCCAGCAGCTCCAACAGGGACACTGAAGCTTTCTTT
TRBJ1-5 | NA | TRBV10-3 | 14 | NA | CAISGYRVEQPQHF | TGTGCCATCAGTGGGTACAGGGTAGAACAGCCCCAGCATTTT
TRBJ2-2 | NA | TRBV2 | 13 | NA | CASSPQGTGELFF | TGTGCCAGCAGTCCTCAGGGGACCGGGGAGCTGTTTTTT
TRBJ1-2 | TRBD1 | TRBV6-6 | 13 | NA | CASSAGQGYGYTF | TGTGCCAGCAGCGCCGGACAGGGCTATGGCTACACCTTC
TRBJ2-3 | NA | TRBV5-1 | 15 | NA | CASSLNRLVEATQYF | TGCGCCAGCAGCTTGAATAGACTAGTGGAGGCTACGCAGTATTTT
TRBJ2-3 | NA | TRBV18 | 12 | NA | CASSPKGDTQYF | TGTGCCAGCTCACCGAAGGGGGATACGCAGTATTTT
TRBJ2-5 | TRBD2 | TRBV27 | 11 | NA | CASRSGGTQYF | TGTGCCAGCAGGAGCGGGGGGACCCAGTACTTC
TRBJ2-5 | NA | TRBV14 | 15 | NA | CASSQVGHLQETQYF | TGTGCCAGCAGCCAAGTGGGACACCTCCAAGAGACCCAGTACTTC
TRBJ2-7 | NA | TRBV11-2 | 12 | NA | CASSPPGNEQYF | TGTGCCAGCAGCCCCCCAGGGAACGAGCAGTACTTC
TRBJ1-1 | TRBD1 | TRBV5-8 | 17 | NA | CASSIHLYGTGPLEAFF | TGTGCCAGCAGCATCCACCTCTACGGGACAGGGCCCCTGGAAGCTTTCTTT